Each of the 2 T cell receptor beta chains below was sequenced from the same sample in a study of blood T cell repertoires in COVID-19. The protocol was immunoSEQ multiplex PCR, while the TCRdb copy is restricted to in-frame clones and leaves out a portion. The sample has about 210,000 clones; 75% to 90% are singletons. The sample consisted of peripheral blood. These receptors came from a woman aged 40 to 49 with acute or convalescent COVID-19.

The chain links TRBV2 to TRBJ1-1; D is uncertain. Looked up from germline, CDR1 is SNHLY and CDR2 is FYNNEI. CDR3 length equals 15 residues. V lost 3 bases and J 0 bases, leaving 11 bases between the germline ends. Here the CDR3 reads CASSEGGNMNTEAFF. The DNA of the CDR3 is TGTGCCAGCAGTGAGGGAGGGAACATGAACACTGAAGCTTTCTTT.

The V and J genes are TRBV5-6 and TRBJ1-1; no clear D gene. The ends were cut back, 4 bases at V and 8 bases at J, with 9 bases in the middle. Germline CDR1 SGHDT, CDR2 YYEEEE. This CDR3 spans 11 amino acids. CDR3 region: CASSLHSEAFF. CDR3 nucleotide sequence: TGTGCCAGCAGCCTGCACTCGGAAGCTTTCTTT. Combining the CDR3 with reference TRBV5-6 and TRBJ1-1 gives the whole variable domain DAGVTQSPTHLIKTRGQQVTLRCSPKSGHDTVSWYQQALGQGPQFIFQYYEEEERQRGNFPDRFSGHQFPNYSSELNVNALLLGDSALYLCASSLHSEAFFGQGTRLTVV.